Listed here are 32 T cell receptor beta chains from one sample, sequenced in a study of T cells in Graves' hyperthyroidism and ophthalmopathy. The investigators amplified TCR beta CDR3 regions from RNA transcripts. The HTBI primer set served for first-round RT-PCR of the TCR CDR3. TCRdb analysed the multiplex PCR reads with MiXCR anew, one entry per CDR3 protein. Among fewer than 650,000 distinct CDR3 sequences listed, about 46% were seen once. Sequenced input: peripheral blood or thyroid tissue (not recorded which). The receptors stem from an adult woman with Graves' disease, either hyperthyroidism or ophthalmopathy (not recorded which).

V gene TRBV2 combines with J gene TRBJ2-2; the D is unclear. In germline, CDR1 is SNHLY, CDR2 FYNNEI. The CDR3 sequence is 16 residues long. Trimming took off 2 bases at V and 1 base at J, with 11 bases between the two ends. This CDR3 reads CASSESRAVNTGELFF. DNA for the CDR3: TGTGCCAGCAGTGAAAGTAGGGCGGTGAACACCGGGGAGCTGTTTTTT.

V and J are TRBV11-2 and TRBJ2-2; 11 bases align to TRBD2. The CDR3 is 15 amino acids. After removal of 2 bases from V and 6 bases from J, the junction contained 2 bases not matched to a gene. Germline V gives CDR1 SGHAT, CDR2 FQNNGV. CDR3 DNA sequence: TGTGCCAGCAGCTTACTAGCGGGAGGTCCCGGGGAGCTGTTTTTT. It codes for CASSLLAGGPGELFF.

CDR3 sequence: CAISGQGGYEQYF. CDR3 nucleotide sequence: TGTGCCATCAGCGGACAGGGGGGATACGAGCAGTACTTC. This sequence joins TRBV10-3 and TRBJ2-7; 10 bases agree with TRBD1. This CDR3 region has 13 residues. The germline V gene has CDR1 ENHRY and CDR2 SYGVKD. After removal of 6 bases from V and 4 bases from J, the junction contained 3 bases not matched to a gene.

This clonotype was recorded at least ten times. The chain uses TRBV6-6 and TRBJ1-6; a weak D match, TRBD1 (5 bases). V lost 0 bases to trimming and J lost 6 bases, with 15 bases between them. This CDR3 is 17 amino acids long. CDR1 and CDR2 from the germline V gene are MNHNY and SVGAGI (reference sequence). CDR3 in amino acids: CASSYSSYGASNSPLHF. CDR3 DNA sequence: TGTGCCAGCAGTTACTCGAGTTACGGGGCAAGTAATTCACCCCTCCACTTT.

This clonotype was seen more than once but under ten times. V and J are TRBV7-9 and TRBJ2-7, with D unresolved. In germline, CDR1 is SEHNR, CDR2 FQNEAQ (reference sequence). The CDR3 is 15 residues long. Trimming took 5 bases from V and 0 from J, leaving 14 bases between them. CDR3 protein: CASSPQRISSYEQYF. CDR3 DNA sequence: TGTGCCAGCAGCCCACAACGGATCAGCTCCTACGAGCAGTACTTC. Together with reference TRBV7-9 and TRBJ2-7, the CDR3 gives the full variable domain: DTGVSQNPRHKITKRGQNVTFRCDPISEHNRLYWYRQTLGQGPEFLTYFQNEAQLEKSRLLSDRFSAERPKGSFSTLEIQRTEQGDSAMYLCASSPQRISSYEQYFGPGTRLTVT.

This clonotype was detected many times. V gene TRBV29-1 combines with J gene TRBJ1-2; the D is unclear. This CDR3 is 14 amino acids long. The ends were cut back, 3 bases at V and 5 bases at J, with 16 bases in the middle. In germline, CDR1 is SQVTM, CDR2 ANQGSEA. CDR3 amino acids: CSVEVSRGRYGYTF. Here the CDR3 DNA reads TGCAGCGTTGAGGTTTCGCGCGGCCGATATGGCTACACCTTC.

This clonotype occurred many times. The chain is built from TRBV2 and TRBJ1-1; TRBD1 might be the D (5 bases). The CDR3 has 17 residues. Germline CDR1 SNHLY, CDR2 FYNNEI. V shed 7 bases and J shed 2 bases, with 23 bases lying between them. The CDR3 sequence is CASTARGAETSNTEAFF. CDR3 nucleotide sequence: TGTGCCAGCACGGCCCGGGGCGCCGAGACATCAAACACTGAAGCTTTCTTT.

This chain uses TRBV20-1 with TRBJ2-1; D perhaps matches TRBD2 (5 bases). The CDR3 covers 15 residues. The germline V and J ends were trimmed by 6 bases and 6 bases, with 21 bases remaining between them. The germline V gene encodes CDR1 DFQATT and CDR2 SNEGSKA (reference sequence). This CDR3 is CSAHKGSSDPNEQFF. CDR3 bases: TGCAGTGCCCATAAGGGCAGTAGCGACCCCAATGAGCAGTTCTTC.

This clonotype turned up a few times. The CDR3 coding sequence is TGCAGTGCTGCACGGGACGGGAACACTGAAGCTTTCTTT. This gives the protein CSAARDGNTEAFF. The V and J genes are TRBV20-1 and TRBJ1-1, with D perhaps TRBD1 (5 bases). V shed 5 bases and J shed 1 base, with 11 bases lying between them. The length of the CDR3 is 13 residues. Germline lookup yields CDR1 DFQATT and CDR2 SNEGSKA (reference sequence).

A word on this clonotype: A read error is possible here, since a much larger clone lies one base away. The chain carries TRBV10-3 and TRBJ2-7, with D unclear. The CDR3 runs to 13 residues. CDR1 is ENHRY and CDR2 is SYGVKD in the germline V gene. This CDR3 is CASSYQHPYEQYF. The CDR3 DNA reads TGTGCCAGCAGTTACCAGCACCCCTACGAGCAGTACTTC.

The chain carries TRBV11-1 and TRBJ1-5; maybe TRBD1 (5 bases). V lost 5 bases, J lost 2 bases, and 16 bases lay in between. The CDR3 contains 16 residues. Germline V lookup: CDR1 SGHAT, CDR2 FQDESV (reference sequence). The CDR3 sequence: CASSRRRQSGNQPQHF. The CDR3 DNA is TGTGCCAGCAGCCGCAGGAGACAGAGCGGCAATCAGCCCCAGCATTTT. Filled out from reference TRBV11-1 and TRBJ1-5, the complete variable domain reads EAEVAQSPRYKITEKSQAVAFWCDPISGHATLYWYRQILGQGPELLVQFQDESVVDDSQLPKDRFSAERLKGVDSTLKIQPAELGDSAMYLCASSRRRQSGNQPQHFGDGTRLSIL.

The V and J genes are TRBV3-1 and TRBJ1-1; D may be TRBD1 (5 bases). The CDR3 consists of 13 residues. V was shortened by 4 bases and J by 7 bases, with 13 bases between the two germline ends. Germline CDR1 is LGHDT and CDR2 is YNNKEL (reference sequence). Written as DNA, the CDR3 is TGTGCCAGCAGCCGAAGGGACCTCAGTGAAGCTTTCTTT. This gives the protein CASSRRDLSEAFF.

The chain couples TRBV7-9 to TRBJ2-5; D unclear. The CDR3 is made up of 14 amino acids. Trimming shortened V by 5 bases and J by 2 bases, and 12 bases separated the two germline ends. Germline assignment: CDR1 SEHNR and CDR2 FQNEAQ (reference sequence). The DNA of the CDR3 is TGTGCCAGCAGCCAAGATATAGGACAAGAGACCCAGTACTTC. Protein sequence: CASSQDIGQETQYF.

This clonotype was detected ten times or more. V gene TRBV7-8 combines with J gene TRBJ1-6; D is possibly TRBD1 (5 bases). CDR1 is SGHVS, CDR2 FQNEAQ, per germline. The CDR3 totals 17 residues. The V end lost 5 bases, the J end lost 3 bases, and 17 bases lay between the germline ends. The CDR3 DNA follows: TGTGCCAGCAGCCCAAGGTCGGGGGAGAACTATAATTCACCCCTCCACTTT. Translating gives CASSPRSGENYNSPLHF.

In its sample, this clonotype was seen once. The chain couples TRBV7-9 to TRBJ2-4, with D uncertain. Trimming took off 1 base at V and 6 bases at J, with 7 bases between the two ends. CDR1 SEHNR and CDR2 FQNEAQ come from the germline V gene (reference sequence). CDR3 size: 13 residues. The CDR3 loop is CASSLGSLNIQYF. As DNA, the CDR3 is TGTGCCAGCAGCTTAGGGAGCTTAAACATTCAGTACTTC.

V and J are TRBV6-1 and TRBJ2-7, with D tentatively TRBD1 (6 bases). This CDR3 has 12 residues. The V and J ends lost 7 bases and 2 bases respectively, with 9 bases between them. Looked up from germline, CDR1 is MNHNS and CDR2 is SASEGT. The CDR3 region has the DNA TGTGCCAGCACCCGACAGGCCTACGAGCAGTACTTC. Residues: CASTRQAYEQYF.

Turning to this clonotype: The CDR3 does not end in the conserved phenylalanine or tryptophan, so this is likely a read error. No DNA is shown, since the ends of the CDR3 on it are uncertain; the CDR3 is the one TCRdb lists. V and J are TRBV20-1 and TRBJ1-6; no check of the table's D call, TRBD1, against the DNA was made. Germline V lookup: CDR1 DFQATT, CDR2 SNEGSKA (reference sequence). The CDR3 is 8 residues long, ends included. CDR3 region: CSAMDTNY.

The J gene is TRBJ1-2, the V gene TRBV29-1; 8 bases are a match to TRBD1. The CDR3 sequence is 14 residues long. V was clipped by 4 bases and J by 2 bases; unmatched bases: 6. CDR1 is SQVTM, CDR2 ANQGSEA, per germline. The CDR3 sequence is CSVAPDRVNYGYTF. In DNA, the CDR3 is TGCAGCGTTGCACCGGACAGGGTAAACTATGGCTACACCTTC.

The rearrangement links TRBV12-3 or TRBV12-4 to TRBJ1-3; the D is unclear. CDR3 length equals 15 residues. The V end was cut by 8 bases, the J end by 0 bases, with 14 bases between. CDR3 loop: CASRPGGVSGNTIYF. The CDR3 DNA sequence: TGTGCCAGCCGACCGGGCGGGGTCTCTGGAAACACCATATATTTT.

The chain is built from TRBV7-3 and TRBJ1-6; D is unclear. The CDR3 consists of 17 residues. Germline-derived CDR1 and CDR2 are SGHTA and FQGTGA. V was trimmed by 2 bases and J by 0 bases, leaving 11 bases between them. The CDR3 region has the DNA TGTGCCAGCAGCTTAGGAGAGTTGAGCTCCTATAATTCACCCCTCCACTTT. Protein: CASSLGELSSYNSPLHF.

The J gene is TRBJ1-1, the V gene TRBV10-3, with TRBD1 identical over 12 bases. This CDR3 comprises 14 residues. V shed 2 bases, J shed 11 bases, and the junction held 6 bases outside the gene matches. Per the germline V gene, CDR1 is ENHRY and CDR2 is SYGVKD. CDR3 sequence: CAISELGQGAHAFF. In DNA, the CDR3 is TGTGCCATCAGTGAGCTGGGACAGGGGGCGCATGCTTTCTTT.

V usage is TRBV6-4 and J usage is TRBJ2-7; 7 bases are shared with TRBD1. After removal of 3 bases from V and 4 bases from J, the junction contained 9 bases not matched to a gene. Germline V gene sequence: CDR1 MRHNA, CDR2 SNTAGT. The CDR3 extends over 15 amino acids. The CDR3 loop is CASSEWTGSPYEQYF. The CDR3 coding sequence is TGTGCCAGCAGTGAATGGACAGGAAGTCCTTACGAGCAGTACTTC.

This rearrangement joins TRBV10-3 to TRBJ1-4; a weak D match, TRBD1 (6 bases). This CDR3 comprises 14 residues. The V end lost 6 bases, the J end lost 7 bases, and 15 bases lay between the germline ends. CDR1 is ENHRY and CDR2 is SYGVKD in the germline V gene. The CDR3 region is CAISVGGAREKLFF. The DNA for the CDR3 is TGTGCCATCAGCGTCGGGGGGGCTCGTGAAAAACTGTTTTTT.

This clonotype was counted ten times or more. The J gene is TRBJ2-7, the V gene TRBV12-3 or TRBV12-4, with D maybe TRBD1 (5 bases). CDR3 length: 13 residues. V was trimmed by 7 bases and J by 1 base, leaving 11 bases between them. CDR3 protein: CASTLGLSYEQYF. The CDR3 DNA is TGTGCCAGCACCTTGGGGCTTTCCTACGAGCAGTACTTC.

This clonotype was seen a handful of times. The rearrangement links TRBV6-1 to TRBJ1-6, with a tentative D call TRBD1 (5 bases). V gave up 2 bases and J gave up 9 bases, with 14 bases separating them. Germline-derived CDR1 and CDR2 are MNHNS and SASEGT. The CDR3 runs 15 residues. CDR3 residues: CASSETGVRSSPLHF. Here the CDR3 DNA reads TGTGCCAGCAGTGAAACGGGGGTTCGGAGTTCACCCCTCCACTTT.

This chain joins TRBV2 and TRBJ1-5; TRBD1 is a possible D gene (6 bases). Trimming shortened V by 6 bases and J by 4 bases, and 13 bases separated the two germline ends. Germline CDR1 and CDR2: SNHLY and FYNNEI. This CDR3 contains 14 residues. The CDR3, as DNA: TGTGCCAGCAGAGATACAGGGCGAAATCAGCCCCAGCATTTT. Its translation: CASRDTGRNQPQHF. Based on the CDR3 plus reference TRBV2 and TRBJ1-5, the full variable domain is EPEVTQTPSHQVTQMGQEVILRCVPISNHLYFYWYRQILGQKVEFLVSFYNNEISEKSEIFDDQFSVERPDGSNFTLKIRSTKLEDSAMYFCASRDTGRNQPQHFGDGTRLSIL.

This clonotype was observed at least ten times. This chain uses TRBV7-9 with TRBJ2-5; D is unresolved. The CDR3 has 12 residues. Germline values: CDR1 SEHNR, CDR2 FQNEAQ (reference sequence). V gave up 5 bases and J gave up 7 bases, with 11 bases separating them. The CDR3 region is CASSTWAGTQYF. CDR3 DNA sequence: TGTGCCAGCAGCACGTGGGCCGGGACCCAGTACTTC.

This clonotype was picked up many times. The CDR3 loop reads CASSQVLTSPLHF. Written as DNA, the CDR3 is TGTGCCAGCAGCCAAGTTCTCACTTCACCCCTCCACTTT. The chain recombines TRBV3-1 with TRBJ1-6; D not resolved. With 1 base removed from V and 9 bases from J, the gap between germline ends came to 7 bases. CDR1 and CDR2 (germline): LGHDT, YNNKEL (reference sequence). The CDR3 spans 13 residues. Combining the CDR3 with reference TRBV3-1 and TRBJ1-6 gives the whole variable domain DTAVSQTPKYLVTQMGNDKSIKCEQNLGHDTMYWYKQDSKKFLKIMFSYNNKELIINETVPNRFSPKSPDKAHLNLHINSLELGDSAVYFCASSQVLTSPLHFGNGTRLTVT.

This clonotype was observed at least ten times. V usage is TRBV5-1 and J usage is TRBJ1-1; D is perhaps TRBD1 (5 bases). The germline V gene encodes CDR1 SGHRS and CDR2 YFSETQ. V lost 1 base and J lost 2, with 12 bases in between. This CDR3 contains 15 residues. Here the CDR3 reads CASSLIGQLNTEAFF. For the CDR3, the DNA is TGCGCCAGCAGCTTGATCGGACAACTTAACACTGAAGCTTTCTTT.

The gene calls are TRBV6-1 and TRBJ1-2, with TRBD1 matching 9 bases. From germline, CDR1 is MNHNS and CDR2 SASEGT. V trimming: 3 bases; J trimming: 8 bases; junction bases outside the gene matches: 7. The CDR3 covers 14 residues. CDR3: CASSDMGTGSGYTF. The CDR3 DNA is TGTGCCAGCAGTGATATGGGGACAGGGAGCGGCTACACCTTC.

In this sample, this clonotype turned up many times. This chain joins TRBV5-8 and TRBJ2-5; D unclear. V was pared by 0 bases and J by 2 bases, with 11 bases between. The germline V gene encodes CDR1 SGHTS and CDR2 YDEGEE. This CDR3 comprises 15 residues. The CDR3: CASSLGRFPQETQYF. In DNA, the CDR3 is TGTGCCAGCAGCTTGGGAAGGTTCCCACAAGAGACCCAGTACTTC. The full variable domain, completed using reference TRBV5-8 and TRBJ2-5, is EAGVTQSPTHLIKTRGQQATLRCSPISGHTSVYWYQQALGLGLQFLLWYDEGEERNRGNFPPRFSGRQFPNYSSELNVNALELEDSALYLCASSLGRFPQETQYFGPGTRLLVL.

The J gene is TRBJ2-2, the V gene TRBV7-9, with 9 bases identical to TRBD1. With V trimmed by 5 bases and J by 1 base, 2 bases remained unmatched. Germline V gene data show CDR1 as SEHNR and CDR2 as FQNEAQ (reference sequence). The CDR3 runs to 15 residues. DNA for the CDR3: TGTGCCAGCAGCCGGGGACAGGGGAACACCGGGGAGCTGTTTTTT. Encoded protein: CASSRGQGNTGELFF.